The sequence of this T cell receptor (beta chain) was determined in a study of OX40 agonist ivuxolimab in advanced cancers. In the study overall: A partial response was reached by three patients: one with hepatocellular carcinoma and two with cutaneous melanoma.

Study outcomes and limitations: Fewer expanded clones were found on average in CD4+ than in CD8+ T cells.

On this clone: The antigen remains undetermined.

Germline-derived CDR1 and CDR2 are MNHEY and SMNVEV (reference sequence). The CDR3 runs 14 residues. Trimming cost V 2 bases and J 3 bases, with 8 bases left between them. Profiled with immunoSEQ multiplex PCR; TCRdb holds only in-frame clones, not every one. The repertoire holds about 73,000 clones, with just under 90% as singletons. Sequencing used CD4+ or CD8+ T cells sorted from blood, obtained in a trial of the OX40 agonist ivuxolimab. The chain uses TRBV27 and TRBJ1-5; D may be TRBD1 (5 bases). The sequence was collected from an adult with an advanced solid tumor such as melanoma, head and neck, liver or kidney cancer. The CDR3 DNA reads as TGTGCCAGCAGTTTAAGGGGCTACAATCAGCCCCAGCATTTT. It encodes CASSLRGYNQPQHF.